This T cell receptor beta chain came from a study of OX40 agonist ivuxolimab in advanced cancers. The overall study: At doses from 0.01 to 10 mg/kg, patients were given intravenous ivuxolimab every 2 weeks. Three individuals attained partial responses, comprising one hepatocellular carcinoma case and two cutaneous melanoma cases.

Measured with immunoSEQ multiplex PCR; TCRdb has only the in-frame clones, and not every one. Altogether about 64,000 clones are present, 75% to 90% being singletons, with the ten largest covering less than 2.5%. With 5 bases clipped from V and 3 bases from J, the junction kept 4 bases outside the gene matches. The CDR3 is 14 amino acids. In germline, CDR1 is SGHTA, CDR2 FQGTGA. The rearrangement uses TRBV7-3 and TRBJ2-3, with 8 bases fitting TRBD1. The sequence derives from an adult with an advanced solid tumor such as melanoma, head and neck, liver or kidney cancer. The sample was CD4+ or CD8+ T cells sorted from blood, taken in a trial of the OX40 agonist ivuxolimab. As DNA, the CDR3 is TGTGCCAGCAGCCCTTGGACAGGGACAGATACGCAGTATTTT. Translated, it gives CASSPWTGTDTQYF.